This TCR beta chain comes out of a study of cytomegalovirus exposure and HLA in healthy donors. The overall study: The study placed about 86% of its approximately 360 genotyped donors in the Caucasian-associated ancestry cluster.

The CDR3 is 14 amino acids. In the PCR, 60 Vbeta and 13 Jbeta primers were used. Assay used: immunoSEQ multiplex PCR; TCRdb lists only in-frame clones, some missing. The sample records tens of thousands of clones, more than 60% being singletons. This clone was recorded once. Its target is unknown. Study conclusions and caveats: Among TCR sequences, most were rare, though some public TCRs appeared in many donors.

This chain joins TRBV21-1 and TRBJ2-2; TRBD1 reflects the table's D call only, with no check against the DNA. TRBV21-1 is described as a pseudogene. The receptor's source is a man between 50 and 59 years old in good health and CMV-seropositive. The sequenced material came from PBMCs. The CDR3 nucleotides are TGTGCCAGCAGAGGACAGCCCTACACCGGGGAGCTGTTTTTT. Protein: CASRGQPYTGELFF.